This TCR beta chain originates from a study of blood T cell repertoires in COVID-19. V lost 4 bases to trimming and J lost 4 bases, with 18 bases between them. CDR1 and CDR2 (germline): KGHDR, SFDVKD. This CDR3 has 17 amino acids. Sequenced by immunoSEQ multiplex PCR; TCRdb stores in-frame clones only, minus some. Of about 210,000 clones listed, more than 65% are singletons. This clone was counted a single time. The receptor was derived from a man aged 45 to 65 with active or convalescent COVID-19. Sequenced sample: peripheral blood. The chain carries TRBV24-1 and TRBJ2-2; D is possibly TRBD2 (6 bases). The chain's CDR3 is CATSDHSGSGGTGELFF. DNA for the CDR3: TGTGCCACCAGTGACCATAGCGGTTCTGGTGGCACCGGGGAGCTGTTTTTT.